This T cell receptor beta chain was captured by sequencing in a study of identical twins. This CDR3 spans 15 amino acids. The germline V and J ends were trimmed by 10 bases and 2 bases, with 19 bases remaining between them. Looked up from germline, CDR1 is ENHRY and CDR2 is SYGVKD. Every sampled donor was Caucasian and healthy. Study-level points and caveats: Beta out-of-frame twin sharing showed a weaker excess.

As for this clonotype: Its antigen is as yet unknown.

TCRdb passed the 5' RACE reads through MiXCR, listing each CDR3 protein once. The sample carries 690,000 or so distinct CDR3 sequences, 8.6% recorded once. This sample also belongs to another study, concerning yellow fever vaccine responses in identical twins. Per that paper: It has been reported that, in twins, the vaccine T cell response seemed partly convergent and partly personalized.

The receptor was isolated from a woman under 30 in good health. This chain connects TRBV10-3 to TRBJ2-3; D uncertain. Sequencing was carried out using PBMCs. DNA of the CDR3: TGTGCCACCTGGGCTCAACCTAACCTCACAGATACGCAGTATTTT. This sequence encodes CATWAQPNLTDTQYF.